Presented here are 8 T cell receptor beta chains from one specimen sequenced in a study of blood T cells in healthy people across ages. The use of a sample-barcoded 5' primer and a J-beta primer mix characterized a second PCR of 7 to 11 cycles. TCRdb re-analysed the 5' RACE reads in MiXCR, keeping a single row per CDR3 protein. Of over a million distinct CDR3 sequences listed, 42% are singletons. The sequenced sample was blood. The receptors derive from a woman aged 18-29 years in good health.

This clonotype was recorded once. The V gene is TRBV29-1, the J gene TRBJ1-2; D gene unclear. Germline loops: CDR1 SQVTM, CDR2 ANQGSEA. The CDR3 spans 13 residues. V was clipped by 0 bases and J by 5 bases, with 10 bases between them. The chain's CDR3 is CSVEEGRRYGYTF. The DNA for the CDR3 is TGCAGCGTTGAAGAAGGCCGACGTTATGGCTACACCTTC.

The rearrangement joins TRBV2 to TRBJ2-7; D is unresolved. Germline CDR1 is SNHLY and CDR2 is FYNNEI. This CDR3 region has 14 residues. Trimming removed 3 bases at V and 0 bases at J, with 9 bases between. The CDR3 loop reads CASSDAVVSYEQYF. CDR3 nucleotide sequence: TGTGCCAGCAGTGACGCGGTCGTCTCCTACGAGCAGTACTTC. The variable domain in full, completed from reference TRBV2 and TRBJ2-7, reads EPEVTQTPSHQVTQMGQEVILRCVPISNHLYFYWYRQILGQKVEFLVSFYNNEISEKSEIFDDQFSVERPDGSNFTLKIRSTKLEDSAMYFCASSDAVVSYEQYFGPGTRLTVT.

A few counts support this clonotype. The J gene is TRBJ1-1, the V gene TRBV20-1; 7 bases line up with TRBD1. Trimming at V came to 0 bases and at J to 5 bases, leaving 6 bases not matched to a gene. Looked up from germline, CDR1 is DFQATT and CDR2 is SNEGSKA (reference sequence). The CDR3 covers 14 residues. The CDR3 DNA is TGCAGTGCTAGAGACCAAAGGGGGCTAACTGAAGCTTTCTTT. Translated: CSARDQRGLTEAFF.

The CDR3 DNA reads as TGTAGCCATCAGGGACTAGCAAGTGAGCAGTTCTTC. It encodes CSHQGLASEQFF. V and J are TRBV6-2 or TRBV6-3 and TRBJ2-1, with 9 positions matching TRBD2. Germline V gene sequence: CDR1 MNHEY, CDR2 SVGEGT. The CDR3 is 12 residues long.

Only a few counts were recorded for this clonotype. The V and J genes are TRBV12-3 or TRBV12-4 and TRBJ2-2, with TRBD2 matching 8 bases. There are 17 residues in the CDR3. With V trimmed by 5 bases and J by 4 bases, 12 bases remained unmatched. The CDR3 DNA reads as TGTGCCAGCAGTCTCGTAGCGGGGTCGTTCGGCACCGGGGAGCTGTTTTTT. Its translation is CASSLVAGSFGTGELFF.

This clonotype was picked up a small number of times. The rearrangement links TRBV2 to TRBJ2-7; 7 bases are a match to TRBD1. In germline, CDR1 is SNHLY, CDR2 FYNNEI. V trimming: 7 bases; J trimming: 0 bases; junction bases outside the gene matches: 9. CDR3 length: 15 amino acids. CDR3 protein: CASKPMPGGSYEQYF. Written as DNA, the CDR3 is TGTGCCAGCAAACCCATGCCAGGGGGCTCCTACGAGCAGTACTTC.

This clonotype was found many times. The chain has TRBV29-1 and TRBJ2-1; D unresolved. The CDR3 totals 13 residues. Germline CDR1 SQVTM, CDR2 ANQGSEA. Trimming left V 4 bases short and J 2 bases short, with 9 bases between. CDR3: CSVVWGTYNEQFF. The CDR3 bases are TGCAGCGTTGTGTGGGGTACCTACAATGAGCAGTTCTTC.

Turning to this clonotype: A much more abundant neighbour one base away suggests this may be a read error. V gene TRBV12-3 or TRBV12-4 combines with J gene TRBJ1-1; D is possibly TRBD1 (6 bases). The V end was cut by 5 bases, the J end by 2 bases, with 15 bases between. The CDR3 contains 15 residues. Written as DNA, the CDR3 is TGTGCCAGCAGTCGTCAACAGGGCTACAACACTGAAGCTTTCTTT. Translating it yields CASSRQQGYNTEAFF.